This T cell receptor (beta chain) was documented in a study of T cell repertoires in cytomegalovirus infection (dated by TCRdb to between 2018 and 2021). Regarding the research as a whole: The peptide stimulations were aimed at well-studied HLA-B-restricted epitopes as well as recently identified HLA-C-restricted CMV epitopes, whose presentation resists viral immunomodulation. Donor HLA type was relevant to the analysis, as public TCR beta signatures indicated carriage of CMV infection together with the matching HLA type.

Overall results and qualifications from the work: The ex vivo response was dominated by HLA-C-restricted CMV-specific TCR beta clonotypes, which also provided the single most frequent clonotype in two of eight donors. Cumulative frequency of public TCR beta family members discriminated carriers of CMV infection plus the relevant HLA type in this cohort and an independent roughly 350-donor cohort.

The junction shows trimming of 3 bases on V and 5 bases on J, and the gene matches do not reach 4 bases of it. CDR1 SGHVS and CDR2 FQNEAQ were looked up in the germline V gene. Spanning cysteine to valine, the CDR3 consists of 14 amino acids. CDR3 DNA is the only sequence kept; it has 42 bases, read in frame from the first base. This clonotype appeared many times. No antigen is known for it. Base qualities are not at hand, and no much larger clone is one base apart. TCRdb lists the instrument as Illumina HiSeq 1500. TCRdb handled the public reads itself, with Q25 trimming in fastp and clone calling in MiXCR, and kept productive beta chains. Under each unique CDR3 protein, matching rows form one entry showing the most common genes and DNA. This sample has around 900,000 distinct CDR3 sequences in its table, and under 40% of those were observed once. Together, the top ten hold about an eighth of the sample.

The treatment or condition label, read with the paper, signifies: in vitro stimulation with specific CMV peptide epitopes to enrich CMV-specific T cells. The rearranged chain carries TRBV7-8 and TRBJ2-7, with 10 bases in between that match TRBD1. The specimen comprised cultured CD8+ T cells from PBMCs, sampled from culture after CMV antigen stimulation. This receptor was obtained from a human donor in good health (CMV status not recorded). Some clones in this sample may be carry-over from other donors' samples. In nucleotides, the sequence is TGTGCCAGCAGCTTCGGGACAGGGGTCCACGAGCAGTACGTC. It translates as CASSFGTGVHEQYV.